The present T cell receptor beta chain was sequenced within a study of vaccination and CD4 T cells after COVID-19 (dated by TCRdb to between 2021 and 2022). As for the study more broadly: SARS-CoV-2 positivity had been established in the convalescent patients by nasal swab PCR, and mild disease was recorded in roughly 9 of these patients and severe disease in one. Post-COVID blood samples were collected from convalescent patients a median of about 92 days after diagnosis, with a range of about 30 to 161 days. For stimulating the cultures, overlapping spike peptide pools were used, derived from SARS-CoV-2 as well as from the common cold coronaviruses HCoV-NL63, HCoV-OC43 and HCoV-229E. In 10 COVID-19 convalescent patients and a few infection-naive healthy vaccine recipients, researchers compared the spike-specific CD4+ TCR repertoire from before mRNA vaccination with the repertoire from after. Each participant got two doses of either the Pfizer-BioNTech BNT162b2 vaccine (n=8) or the Moderna mRNA-1273 vaccine (n=2). In control cultures, a CEFX viral epitope pool was used as positive control, an HIV-1 Nef peptide pool was used as negative control, or no peptide was added. In the convalescent cohort there were six males and four females, among whom were two Hispanic individuals, seven Caucasians, two Asians and one multiracial person. Post-vaccine blood samples were collected a median of about 72 days after the second vaccine dose, ranging from roughly 12 to 241 days. Points the paper makes about the study in general: In convalescent patients, nearly all vaccine-specific clones (304 of 307) were found to be mono-reactive for SARS-CoV-2 spike rather than cross-reactive with common cold coronaviruses. The median number of SARS-CoV-2-reactive clonotypes rose from under 25 after infection to 35 to 45 after vaccination, but the change was not significant. In convalescent patients, a median roughly 87% of post-vaccine SARS-CoV-2-reactive clones were detected only after vaccination, and vaccine-specific priming was suggested by this finding. The number of convalescent patients in the study was relatively small, and the study did not examine early timepoints following natural infection.

This clonotype was found a few times. Its antigen target is currently unknown. No much larger clone exists at a distance of one base, and base qualities are not known. Reading from cysteine to phenylalanine, the CDR3 counts 17 amino acids. The read is trimmed to its CDR3 DNA, 51 bases read in frame from base 1. For this chain, trimming is 1 base at the V end and 5 bases at the J end, and the number of junction bases without a gene match is 13. In the germline V gene, CDR1 corresponds to SGHRS and CDR2 to YFSETQ. Preparation of the library involved PCR. At the Johns Hopkins FTIC core, DNA from the cultured CD4+ T cells underwent TCR sequencing with the Oncomine TCR Beta short-read assay. The QIAamp micro DNA kit was used to extract genomic DNA from the cultured CD4+ T cells. Oncomine TCR Beta libraries from cultured CD4+ T cells were pooled with unique dual indexes and sequenced on an Illumina iSeq 100. Per the original workflow: Non-productive sequences were filtered out, and CDR3s that did not start with C, did not end with F or W, or were shorter than 7 amino acids were discarded. Antigen-specific clonotypes were identified using the MANAFEST web application through comparison of peptide-stimulated wells with reference and other culture wells. Positive clones required FDR below 0.05, an odds ratio above 5, and productive frequency above 0.1% in at least two of three replicate wells. Clonotypes that were significantly expanded in both SARS-CoV-2 spike wells and at least one common cold coronavirus spike condition were defined as cross-reactive. Using R version 3.6.1, CDR3 homology was evaluated through Levenshtein distances (stringdist) along with unrooted phylogenetic trees (ape). TCRdb reprocessed the public reads (quality trimming at Q25 with fastp, clone calling with MiXCR) and kept in-frame beta chains. Each entry merges the rows of one CDR3 protein and shows their most common DNA and genes. TCRdb, not the original authors, processed these V and J calls. For this sample the table gives about 14,000 distinct CDR3 sequences, of which about 43% were detected only once. About an eighth of the sample lies in the top ten.

The treatment or condition label corresponds to: approximately 9-day PBMC culture with coronavirus spike peptide pools or control peptides (ViraFEST assay). The ViraFEST assay, used in the study, expanded antigen-specific T cells with peptide pools and then identified the expanded clonotypes through TCR sequencing. The convalescent patients' positive SARS-CoV-2 PCR tests fell between March and December 2020, which was before the Alpha, Beta and Delta variants emerged in the United States. Each well held about 1.8 million PBMCs cultured with roughly 9.2 ug/ml peptide pools in IMDM containing around 5% human AB serum and approximately 10 IU/ml IL-2. On days 3 and 7, half of the culture medium was replaced with fresh IL-2-containing medium. CD4+ T cells were isolated after around 11 days of culture through negative selection using the EasySep CD4+ T cell isolation kit. Ficoll-Paque Plus gradient centrifugation was used to isolate PBMCs from whole blood, and the isolated PBMCs were then either used fresh or cryopreserved at -140C. Culture conditions were generally each tested in triplicate wells.

The sequence joins TRBV5-1 to TRBJ1-1; 8 nucleotides in the junction match TRBD1. Source material: CD4+ T cells from blood, cultured in vitro. The TCR originated in a human donor who had recovered from COVID-19. The DNA is TGCGCCAGCAGCTTGCCAGGGGGCGCGGTTGGAGGGACTGAAGCTTTCTTT. It encodes CASSLPGGAVGGTEAFF.